This TCR beta chain appears in the sequencing data of a study of Graves' ophthalmopathy and Graves' hyperthyroidism. CDR3 length: 15 amino acids. The germline gives CDR1 SNHLY, CDR2 FYNNEI. V was cut by 8 bases and J by 1 base, with 15 bases left in between. This clonotype was counted ten times or more. Amplifying from RNA transcripts, the study obtained TCR beta CDR3 regions. RT-PCR with HTBI primers came first, then second-round multiplex PCR. Using its own MiXCR run on the multiplex PCR reads, TCRdb lists one record per CDR3 protein. This table holds about 220,000 distinct CDR3 sequences, about a fifth found once. The PBMC fraction was derived from 10 ml of fresh peripheral blood.

The material sequenced was peripheral blood. The rearrangement uses TRBV2 and TRBJ1-5, with a weak D call TRBD1 (6 bases). This TCR derives from a woman between 45 and 65 years old with Graves' ophthalmopathy. CDR3 sequence reads: CASSAGGFSNQPQHF. The CDR3 DNA reads as TGTGCCAGCTCCGCGGGGGGCTTCAGCAATCAGCCCCAGCATTTT.